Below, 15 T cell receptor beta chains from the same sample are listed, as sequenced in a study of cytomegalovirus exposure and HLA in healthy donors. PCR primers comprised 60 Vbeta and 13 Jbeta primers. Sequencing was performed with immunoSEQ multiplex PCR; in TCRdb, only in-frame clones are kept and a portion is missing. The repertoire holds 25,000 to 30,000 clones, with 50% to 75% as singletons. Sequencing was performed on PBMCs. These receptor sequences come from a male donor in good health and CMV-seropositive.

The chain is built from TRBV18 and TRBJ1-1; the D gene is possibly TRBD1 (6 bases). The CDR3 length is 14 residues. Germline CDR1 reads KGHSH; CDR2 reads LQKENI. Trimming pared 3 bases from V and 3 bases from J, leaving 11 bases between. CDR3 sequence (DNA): TGTGCCAGCTCACCTTCACAGGGAGACACTGAAGCTTTCTTT. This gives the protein CASSPSQGDTEAFF. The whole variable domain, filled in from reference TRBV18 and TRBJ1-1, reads NAGVMQNPRHLVRRRGQEARLRCSPMKGHSHVYWYRQLPEEGLKFMVYLQKENIIDESGMPKERFSAEFPKEGPSILRIQQVVRGDSAAYFCASSPSQGDTEAFFGQGTRLTVV.

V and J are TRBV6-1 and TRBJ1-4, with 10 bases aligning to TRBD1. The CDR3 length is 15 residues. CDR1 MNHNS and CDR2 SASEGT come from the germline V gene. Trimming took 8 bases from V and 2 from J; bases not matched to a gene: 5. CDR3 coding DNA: TGTGCCAGCGGGGGGACAGGGGCGACTAATGAAAAACTGTTTTTT. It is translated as CASGGTGATNEKLFF.

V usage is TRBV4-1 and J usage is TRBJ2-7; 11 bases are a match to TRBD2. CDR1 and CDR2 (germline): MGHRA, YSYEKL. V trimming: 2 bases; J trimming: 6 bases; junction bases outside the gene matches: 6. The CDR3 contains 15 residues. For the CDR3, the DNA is TGCGCCAGCAGCCAATTTCATCTAGCGGGAGGCGAGCAGTACTTC. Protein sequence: CASSQFHLAGGEQYF.

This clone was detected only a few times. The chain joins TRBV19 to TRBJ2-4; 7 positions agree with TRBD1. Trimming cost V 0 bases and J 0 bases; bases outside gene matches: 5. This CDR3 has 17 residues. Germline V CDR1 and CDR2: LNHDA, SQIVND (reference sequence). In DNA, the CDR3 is TGTGCCAGTAGTATAGATGGGACAGCTCTAGCCAAAAACATTCAGTACTTC. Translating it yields CASSIDGTALAKNIQYF.

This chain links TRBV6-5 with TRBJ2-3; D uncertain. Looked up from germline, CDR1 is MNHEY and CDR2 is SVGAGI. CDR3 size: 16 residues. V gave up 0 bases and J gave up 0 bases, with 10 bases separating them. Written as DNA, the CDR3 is TGTGCCAGCAGTTACTCGACGTTCGGGAGCACAGATACGCAGTATTTT. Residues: CASSYSTFGSTDTQYF.

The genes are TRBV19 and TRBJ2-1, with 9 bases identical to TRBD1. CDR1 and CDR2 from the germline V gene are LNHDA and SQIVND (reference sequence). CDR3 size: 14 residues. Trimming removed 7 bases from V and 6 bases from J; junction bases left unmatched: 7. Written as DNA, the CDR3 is TGTGCCAGTAAGGGACAGGGAGAGATCAATGAGCAGTTCTTC. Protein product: CASKGQGEINEQFF.

Written as DNA, the CDR3 is TGTGCCAGCAGCTTAGGAGGCGTGAACACCGGGGAGCTGTTTTTT. This sequence encodes CASSLGGVNTGELFF. This rearrangement joins TRBV7-2 to TRBJ2-2; D is unresolved. The CDR3 consists of 15 residues. CDR1 and CDR2 (germline): SGHTA, FQGNSA. The V gene lost 1 base and the J gene lost 1 base, with 7 bases spanning the gap.

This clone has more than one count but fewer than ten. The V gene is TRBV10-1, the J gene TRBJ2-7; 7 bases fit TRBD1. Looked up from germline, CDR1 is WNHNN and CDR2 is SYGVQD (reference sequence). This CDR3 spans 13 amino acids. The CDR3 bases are TGCGACAGGGACAGATTTCCTGCTAACGAGCAGTACTTC. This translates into CDRDRFPANEQYF.

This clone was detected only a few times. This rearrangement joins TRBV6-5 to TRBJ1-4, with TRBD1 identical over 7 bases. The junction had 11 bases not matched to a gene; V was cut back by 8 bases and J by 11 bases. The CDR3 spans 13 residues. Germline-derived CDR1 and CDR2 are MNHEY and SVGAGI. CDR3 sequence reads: CASLSTGTRKLFF. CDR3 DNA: TGTGCCAGCCTATCGACAGGGACTCGGAAACTGTTTTTT.

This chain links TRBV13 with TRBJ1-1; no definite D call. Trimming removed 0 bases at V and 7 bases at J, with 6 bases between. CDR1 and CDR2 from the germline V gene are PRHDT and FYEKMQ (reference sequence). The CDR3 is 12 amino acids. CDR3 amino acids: CASSLGGGEAFF. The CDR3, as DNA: TGTGCCAGCAGCTTAGGAGGAGGTGAAGCTTTCTTT.

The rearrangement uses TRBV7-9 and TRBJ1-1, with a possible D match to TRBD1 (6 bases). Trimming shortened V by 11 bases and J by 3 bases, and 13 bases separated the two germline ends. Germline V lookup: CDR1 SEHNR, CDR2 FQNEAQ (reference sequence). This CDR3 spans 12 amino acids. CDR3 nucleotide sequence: TGTGCCGCGCGGGGGGCTGACACTGAAGCTTTCTTT. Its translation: CAARGADTEAFF.

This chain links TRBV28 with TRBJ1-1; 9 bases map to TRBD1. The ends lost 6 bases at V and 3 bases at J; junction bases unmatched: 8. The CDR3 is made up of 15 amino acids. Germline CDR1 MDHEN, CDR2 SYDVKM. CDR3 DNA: TGTGCCAGCAGAAGGACAGGGGTAAGGGACACTGAAGCTTTCTTT. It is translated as CASRRTGVRDTEAFF.

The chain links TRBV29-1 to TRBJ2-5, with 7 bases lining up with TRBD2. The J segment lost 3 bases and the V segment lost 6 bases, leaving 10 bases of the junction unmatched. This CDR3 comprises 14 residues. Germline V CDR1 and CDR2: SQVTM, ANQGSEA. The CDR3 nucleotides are TGCAGCGTCAGGGCCGGGGGGAAAAAAGAGACCCAGTACTTC. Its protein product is CSVRAGGKKETQYF. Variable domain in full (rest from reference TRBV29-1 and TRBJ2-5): SAVISQKPSRDICQRGTSLTIQCQVDSQVTMMFWYRQQPGQSLTLIATANQGSEATYESGFVIDKFPISRPNLTFSTLTVSNMSPEDSSIYLCSVRAGGKKETQYFGPGTRLLVL.

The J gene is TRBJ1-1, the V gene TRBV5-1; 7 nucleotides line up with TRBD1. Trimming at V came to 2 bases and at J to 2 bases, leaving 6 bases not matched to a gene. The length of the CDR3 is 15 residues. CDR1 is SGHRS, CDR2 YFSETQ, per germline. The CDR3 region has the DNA TGCGCCAGCAGCTTAAACAGGGGTGGAAACACTGAAGCTTTCTTT. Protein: CASSLNRGGNTEAFF.

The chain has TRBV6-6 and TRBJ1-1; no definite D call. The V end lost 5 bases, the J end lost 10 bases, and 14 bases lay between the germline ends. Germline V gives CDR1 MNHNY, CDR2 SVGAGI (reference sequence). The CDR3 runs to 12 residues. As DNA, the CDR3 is TGTGCCAGCAGTCTGGAGGTAGGGCGAGCTTTCTTT. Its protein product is CASSLEVGRAFF.